This entry features one T cell receptor beta chain sequence. This CDR3 spans 14 amino acids. The V end was cut by 6 bases, the J end by 0 bases, with 12 bases between. From germline, CDR1 is MDHEN and CDR2 SYDVKM. The sample belongs to a study of blood T cell repertoires in COVID-19. In the study's own analysis: Estimates of nucleated cell counts were drawn from the amplification of reference gene primers. TCRdb keeps only in-frame clones here, not all; method: immunoSEQ multiplex PCR. V, J and clone size reflect that table, while D and trimming were determined from the DNA. The sample has fewer than 350,000 clones; roughly 87% are singletons.

This chain uses TRBV28 with TRBJ2-7; possibly TRBD1 for D (6 bases). Sequencing input: PBMCs or T cells enriched from blood (not recorded which). The sequence derives from a woman between 35 and 50 years old who had recovered from COVID-19. Here the CDR3 reads CASRQNRDSYEQYF. The CDR3 nucleotides are TGTGCCAGCAGGCAAAACAGGGACTCCTACGAGCAGTACTTC.